The entry below describes one TCR beta chain. The antigen remains unidentified. With 5 bases removed from V and 7 bases from J, the gap between germline ends came to 17 bases. CDR1 SGHAT and CDR2 FQDESV come from the germline V gene (reference sequence). This CDR3 is built from 14 residues. Both 60 Vbeta primers and 13 Jbeta primers went into the PCR. As processed by the authors: Among the unique TCR beta chains that a later analysis counted, about 85 million in all, about 11 million were shared. Repertoires were generated with immunoSEQ multiplex PCR, while TCRdb's copy carries only in-frame clones and drops some. That table furnishes V, J and clone size, whereas the DNA furnished D and trimming. The sample yields under 200,000 clones, approximately 80% seen once. This record comes from a study of cytomegalovirus exposure and HLA in healthy donors. Study observations and caveats: Testing in vitro showed three CMV-associated chains specific for CMV antigens. Using the classifier, cytomegalovirus status was reportedly diagnosed with high specificity and sensitivity.

This clonotype was sampled from a man in his fifties or sixties in good health and CMV-seronegative. The genes are TRBV11-1 and TRBJ2-5, with a possible D match to TRBD2 (6 bases). The specimen sequenced was PBMCs. Here the CDR3 reads CASSQGGRDWTQYF. As DNA, the CDR3 is TGTGCCAGCAGCCAGGGAGGCAGGGATTGGACCCAGTACTTC.